Following are 19 T cell receptor beta chains from one sample sequenced in a study of beta chain features in type 1 diabetes. Every isolated RNA sample was fully reverse transcribed, so sequencing captured expressed TCRB transcripts. Method: immunoSEQ multiplex PCR; TCRdb's copy keeps in-frame clones and lacks some. The sample lists approximately 170,000 clones, less than 9.5% occurring once. Sequenced input: central memory CD4+ T cells from blood. Every receptor here comes from a woman aged 18-29 years in good health.

The V call is TRBV2, the J call TRBJ1-5, with D tentatively TRBD1 (5 bases). The CDR3 totals 17 residues. The germline CDR1 and CDR2 sequences are SNHLY and FYNNEI. Trimming removed 1 base from V and 0 bases from J, with 13 bases in between. DNA for the CDR3: TGTGCCAGCAGTGAAGTTGGGGGGACGGATAGCAATCAGCCCCAGCATTTT. It codes for CASSEVGGTDSNQPQHF. The full variable domain, rest sourced from reference TRBV2 and TRBJ1-5, is EPEVTQTPSHQVTQMGQEVILRCVPISNHLYFYWYRQILGQKVEFLVSFYNNEISEKSEIFDDQFSVERPDGSNFTLKIRSTKLEDSAMYFCASSEVGGTDSNQPQHFGDGTRLSIL.

The J gene is TRBJ2-7, the V gene TRBV4-1; the match to TRBD2 covers 9 bases. CDR1 and CDR2 from the germline V gene are MGHRA and YSYEKL. Trimming cost V 2 bases and J 3 bases; bases outside gene matches: 5. The CDR3 has 15 amino acids. CDR3 sequence (DNA): TGCGCCAGCAGCCAACCTATAGCGGGGGACTACGAGCAGTACTTC. Its translation is CASSQPIAGDYEQYF.

In its sample, this clone was seen many times. DNA of the CDR3: TGTGCCAGCAGCAAAAGACTAGCGGGAGACCGCACAGATACGCAGTATTTT. It specifies CASSKRLAGDRTDTQYF. The rearrangement uses TRBV7-2 and TRBJ2-3, with TRBD2 matching 12 bases. Germline V CDR1 and CDR2: SGHTA, FQGNSA. V lost 5 bases and J lost 1; bases outside the gene matches: 7. The length of the CDR3 is 17 residues. The entire variable domain, with the rest obtained from reference TRBV7-2 and TRBJ2-3, is as follows: GAGVSQSPSNKVTEKGKDVELRCDPISGHTALYWYRQSLGQGLEFLIYFQGNSAPDKSGLPSDRFSAERTGGSVSTLTIQRTQQEDSAVYLCASSKRLAGDRTDTQYFGPGTRLTVL.

The chain links TRBV5-6 to TRBJ2-7; a weak D match, TRBD2 (6 bases). The CDR3 covers 13 residues. Germline V gene lookup returns CDR1 SGHDT and CDR2 YYEEEE. Trimming cost V 5 bases and J 0 bases, with 9 bases left between them. CDR3 bases: TGTGCCAGCAGGGACTACCGCTCCTACGAGCAGTACTTC. It codes for CASRDYRSYEQYF. Full variable domain (remainder filled in from reference TRBV5-6 and TRBJ2-7): DAGVTQSPTHLIKTRGQQVTLRCSPKSGHDTVSWYQQALGQGPQFIFQYYEEEERQRGNFPDRFSGHQFPNYSSELNVNALLLGDSALYLCASRDYRSYEQYFGPGTRLTVT.

Only a few counts were recorded for this clone. The chain carries TRBV7-2 and TRBJ2-7; D perhaps matches TRBD1 (6 bases). Germline V gene data show CDR1 as SGHTA and CDR2 as FQGNSA. V lost 5 bases to trimming and J lost 5 bases, with 16 bases between them. CDR3 length: 14 amino acids. The CDR3 spells CASSPPQGIDEQYF. CDR3 DNA sequence: TGTGCCAGCAGCCCCCCTCAGGGGATCGACGAGCAGTACTTC. Full variable domain (rest looked up from reference TRBV7-2 and TRBJ2-7): GAGVSQSPSNKVTEKGKDVELRCDPISGHTALYWYRQSLGQGLEFLIYFQGNSAPDKSGLPSDRFSAERTGGSVSTLTIQRTQQEDSAVYLCASSPPQGIDEQYFGPGTRLTVT.

This clone was picked up a small number of times. The V gene is TRBV6-1, the J gene TRBJ1-1; D ambiguous. The germline V gene encodes CDR1 MNHNS and CDR2 SASEGT. The ends were cut back, 7 bases at V and 7 bases at J, with 19 bases in the middle. There are 14 residues in the CDR3. This CDR3 reads CASTQRGGYYEAFF. DNA for the CDR3: TGTGCCAGCACTCAACGAGGCGGGTACTATGAAGCTTTCTTT.

This clone has more than one count but fewer than ten. This chain uses TRBV19 with TRBJ2-5, with 11 bases identical to TRBD2. The V and J ends lost 9 bases and 1 base, in that order; junction bases with no gene match: 7. This CDR3 spans 15 amino acids. The germline V gene has CDR1 LNHDA and CDR2 SQIVND (reference sequence). The CDR3 region is CASSGLAGSQETQYF. The CDR3 DNA is TGTGCCAGCTCCGGACTAGCGGGTTCCCAAGAGACCCAGTACTTC.

The chain has TRBV15 and TRBJ2-5; TRBD2 matches at 14 bases. Germline V gene lookup returns CDR1 LNHNV and CDR2 YYDKDF (reference sequence). CDR3 length: 17 amino acids. The junction had 0 bases not matched to a gene; V was cut back by 0 bases and J by 0 bases. CDR3 loop: CATSREGLAGDQETQYF. For the CDR3, the DNA is TGTGCCACCAGCAGAGAGGGACTAGCGGGAGACCAAGAGACCCAGTACTTC.

This clone was seen more than once but under ten times. A much larger clone lies a single base off, so this may be a read error. The chain couples TRBV7-8 to TRBJ1-3; the match to TRBD1 covers 7 bases. V lost 5 bases, J lost 4 bases, and 5 bases stayed unmatched. Germline V CDR1 and CDR2: SGHVS, FQNEAQ. There are 14 residues in the CDR3. The CDR3 nucleotides read TGTGCCAGCAGCCCCCCGGGACAGGGAAACACCATATATTTT. It codes for CASSPPGQGNTIYF.

The chain recombines TRBV15 with TRBJ1-1; D may be TRBD1 (5 bases). Trimming cost V 0 bases and J 2 bases, with 7 bases left between them. In germline, CDR1 is LNHNV, CDR2 YYDKDF (reference sequence). The CDR3 totals 14 residues. Here the CDR3 reads CATSREGGNTEAFF. CDR3 bases: TGTGCCACCAGCAGAGAGGGGGGTAACACTGAAGCTTTCTTT.

This clone has more than one count but fewer than ten. J is TRBJ2-1 and V is TRBV19, with 11 positions matching TRBD2. J gave up 7 bases and V 3 bases, and 5 bases lay outside the gene matches. This CDR3 contains 15 residues. Germline loops: CDR1 LNHDA, CDR2 SQIVND (reference sequence). The CDR3 reads CASSILAGGGNEQFF. The CDR3 nucleotides are TGTGCCAGTAGTATTCTAGCGGGGGGCGGAAATGAGCAGTTCTTC. The full variable domain, completed using reference TRBV19 and TRBJ2-1, is DGGITQSPKYLFRKEGQNVTLSCEQNLNHDAMYWYRQDPGQGLRLIYYSQIVNDFQKGDIAEGYSVSREKKESFPLTVTSAQKNPTAFYLCASSILAGGGNEQFFGPGTRLTVL.

The rearrangement uses TRBV9 and TRBJ1-1, with a possible D match to TRBD1 (5 bases). The CDR3 runs to 15 residues. Germline CDR1 is SGDLS and CDR2 is YYNGEE. The germline V and J ends were trimmed by 0 bases and 6 bases, with 15 bases remaining between them. CDR3 sequence reads: CASSVEPGRSSEAFF. For the CDR3, the DNA is TGTGCCAGCAGCGTAGAACCAGGGCGTAGCTCTGAAGCTTTCTTT.

This chain links TRBV29-1 with TRBJ1-1, with 9 nucleotides matching TRBD1. V was pared by 7 bases and J by 4 bases, with 10 bases of the junction left unmatched. CDR3 length: 14 residues. CDR1 is SQVTM, CDR2 ANQGSEA, per germline. The CDR3 DNA reads as TGCAGCGGTAAAGAACAGGGGGCGAGCACTGAAGCTTTCTTT. It specifies CSGKEQGASTEAFF.

The gene calls are TRBV7-9 and TRBJ1-2; D is uncertain. This CDR3 is built from 15 residues. V lost 1 base to trimming and J lost 4 bases, with 13 bases between them. From germline, CDR1 is SEHNR and CDR2 FQNEAQ (reference sequence). Here the CDR3 reads CASSLGGESGYGYTF. CDR3 nucleotide sequence: TGTGCCAGCAGCTTAGGAGGCGAATCGGGCTATGGCTACACCTTC.

There are a few counts of this clone. The chain links TRBV27 to TRBJ1-2; possible D gene TRBD1, 6 bases. Germline V gene data show CDR1 as MNHEY and CDR2 as SMNVEV (reference sequence). The CDR3 loop spans 16 amino acids. Trimming removed 5 bases at V and 4 bases at J, with 20 bases between. The CDR3 bases are TGTGCCAGCAGTCAATCCACCATGGGGGCTATCTATGGCTACACCTTC. It is translated as CASSQSTMGAIYGYTF.

This clone was detected only a few times. The chain combines TRBV2 with TRBJ2-2; D is ambiguous. This CDR3 comprises 13 residues. Trimming removed 7 bases at V and 6 bases at J, with 12 bases between. The V gene's germline CDR1 is SNHLY and CDR2 FYNNEI. In nucleotides, the CDR3 is TGTGCCAGCACCAGCCTAGAGGCCGGGGAGCTGTTTTTT. Its protein is CASTSLEAGELFF.

The CDR3 spells CASSLRGSSTDTQYF. Here the CDR3 DNA reads TGTGCCAGCAGCTTACGCGGATCTAGCACAGATACGCAGTATTTT. V usage is TRBV7-2 and J usage is TRBJ2-3; the D is unclear. V was clipped by 2 bases and J by 0 bases, with 9 bases between them. The V gene's germline CDR1 is SGHTA and CDR2 FQGNSA. This CDR3 is built from 15 residues. The whole variable domain, remainder taken from reference TRBV7-2 and TRBJ2-3, is GAGVSQSPSNKVTEKGKDVELRCDPISGHTALYWYRQSLGQGLEFLIYFQGNSAPDKSGLPSDRFSAERTGGSVSTLTIQRTQQEDSAVYLCASSLRGSSTDTQYFGPGTRLTVL.

This clone has ten or more counts. The V and J genes are TRBV7-6 and TRBJ2-3, with D unclear. Trimming took 5 bases from V and 1 from J, leaving 4 bases between them. Germline V gene lookup returns CDR1 SGHVS and CDR2 FNYEAQ. The CDR3 has 12 residues. For the CDR3, the DNA is TGTGCCAGCAGCCGAGGCACAGATACGCAGTATTTT. Translating gives CASSRGTDTQYF.

This clone has just a few counts. This chain connects TRBV30 to TRBJ1-6; 7 bases match TRBD1. The CDR3 covers 13 residues. Germline values: CDR1 GTSNPN, CDR2 SVGIG (reference sequence). With 5 bases clipped from V and 6 bases from J, the junction kept 4 bases outside the gene matches. In nucleotides, the CDR3 is TGTGCCTGGCCGGGACAGATTAATTCACCCCTCCACTTT. Its protein product is CAWPGQINSPLHF.